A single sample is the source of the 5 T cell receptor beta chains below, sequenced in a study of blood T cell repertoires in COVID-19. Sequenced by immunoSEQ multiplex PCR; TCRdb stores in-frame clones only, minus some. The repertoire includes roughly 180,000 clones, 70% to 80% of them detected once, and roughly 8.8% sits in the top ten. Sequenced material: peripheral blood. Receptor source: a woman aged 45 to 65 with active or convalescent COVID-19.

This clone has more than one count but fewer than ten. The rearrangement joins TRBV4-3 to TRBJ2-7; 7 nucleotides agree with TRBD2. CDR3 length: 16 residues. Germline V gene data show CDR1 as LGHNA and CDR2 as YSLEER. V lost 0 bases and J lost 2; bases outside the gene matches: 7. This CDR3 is CASSQDSGRVPYEQYF. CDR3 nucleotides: TGCGCCAGCAGCCAAGATTCGGGGAGGGTCCCCTACGAGCAGTACTTC.

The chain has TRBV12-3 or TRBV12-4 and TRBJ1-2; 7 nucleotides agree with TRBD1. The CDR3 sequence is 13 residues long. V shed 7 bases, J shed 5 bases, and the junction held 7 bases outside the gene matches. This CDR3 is CASTPGRGYGYTF. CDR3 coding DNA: TGTGCCAGCACCCCCGGCAGGGGGTATGGCTACACCTTC.

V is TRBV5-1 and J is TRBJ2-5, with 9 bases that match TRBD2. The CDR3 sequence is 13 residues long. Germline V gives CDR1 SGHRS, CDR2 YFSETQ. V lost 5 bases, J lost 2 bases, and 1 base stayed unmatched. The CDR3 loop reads CASRTSGQETQYF. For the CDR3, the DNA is TGCGCCAGCAGGACTAGCGGTCAAGAGACCCAGTACTTC.

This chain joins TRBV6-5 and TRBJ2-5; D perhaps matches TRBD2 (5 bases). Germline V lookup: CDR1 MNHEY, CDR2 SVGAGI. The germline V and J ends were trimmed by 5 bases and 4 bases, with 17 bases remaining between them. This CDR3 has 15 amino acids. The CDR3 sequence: CASSRVPTEGETQYF. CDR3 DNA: TGTGCCAGCAGTCGAGTCCCTACCGAGGGAGAGACCCAGTACTTC.

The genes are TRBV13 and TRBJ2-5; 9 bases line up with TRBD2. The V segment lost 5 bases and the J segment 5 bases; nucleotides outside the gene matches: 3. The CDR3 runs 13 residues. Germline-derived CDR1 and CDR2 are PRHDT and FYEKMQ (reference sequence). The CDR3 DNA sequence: TGTGCCAGCAGCCCGCGGGGGGGGGAGACCCAGTACTTC. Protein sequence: CASSPRGGETQYF.